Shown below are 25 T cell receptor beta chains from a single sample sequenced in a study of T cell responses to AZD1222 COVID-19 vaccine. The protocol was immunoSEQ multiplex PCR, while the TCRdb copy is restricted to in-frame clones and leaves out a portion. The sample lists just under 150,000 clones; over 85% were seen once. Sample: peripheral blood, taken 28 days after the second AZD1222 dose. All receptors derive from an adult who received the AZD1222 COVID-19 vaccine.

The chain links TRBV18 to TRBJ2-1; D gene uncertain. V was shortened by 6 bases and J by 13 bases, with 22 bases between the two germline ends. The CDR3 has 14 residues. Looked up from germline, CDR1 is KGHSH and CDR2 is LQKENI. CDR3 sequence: CASSPGGPTPIQFF. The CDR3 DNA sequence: TGTGCCAGCTCCCCCGGCGGCCCTACCCCGATACAGTTCTTC.

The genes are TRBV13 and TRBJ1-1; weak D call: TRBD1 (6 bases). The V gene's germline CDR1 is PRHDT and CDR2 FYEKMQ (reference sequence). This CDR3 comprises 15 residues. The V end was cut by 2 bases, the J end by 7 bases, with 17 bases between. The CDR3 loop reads CASSLTVYGGREAFF. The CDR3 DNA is TGTGCCAGCAGCTTAACGGTGTATGGGGGCCGTGAAGCTTTCTTT. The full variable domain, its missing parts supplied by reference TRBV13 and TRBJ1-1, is AAGVIQSPRHLIKEKRETATLKCYPIPRHDTVYWYQQGPGQDPQFLISFYEKMQSDKGSIPDRFSAQQFSDYHSELNMSSLELGDSALYFCASSLTVYGGREAFFGQGTRLTVV.

CDR3 region: CAWSTMTGNEKLFF. As DNA, the CDR3 is TGTGCCTGGAGTACAATGACAGGCAATGAAAAACTGTTTTTT. This rearrangement joins TRBV30 to TRBJ1-4; D possibly corresponds to TRBD1 (6 bases). Trimming took off 2 bases at V and 5 bases at J, with 12 bases between the two ends. Per germline, CDR1 GTSNPN and CDR2 SVGIG (reference sequence). This CDR3 comprises 14 residues.

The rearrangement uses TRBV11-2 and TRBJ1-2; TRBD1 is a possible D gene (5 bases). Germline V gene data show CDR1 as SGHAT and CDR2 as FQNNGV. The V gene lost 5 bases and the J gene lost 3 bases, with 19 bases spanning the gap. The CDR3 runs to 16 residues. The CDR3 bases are TGTGCCAGCAGCGCCCTACGGGGGGGGATCGACTATGGCTACACCTTC. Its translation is CASSALRGGIDYGYTF.

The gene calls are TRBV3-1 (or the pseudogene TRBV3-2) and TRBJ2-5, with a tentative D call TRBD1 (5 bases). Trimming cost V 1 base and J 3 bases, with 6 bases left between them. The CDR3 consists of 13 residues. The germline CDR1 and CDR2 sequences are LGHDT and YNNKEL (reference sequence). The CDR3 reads CASSQGQKETQYF. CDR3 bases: TGTGCCAGCAGCCAAGGACAGAAAGAGACCCAGTACTTC.

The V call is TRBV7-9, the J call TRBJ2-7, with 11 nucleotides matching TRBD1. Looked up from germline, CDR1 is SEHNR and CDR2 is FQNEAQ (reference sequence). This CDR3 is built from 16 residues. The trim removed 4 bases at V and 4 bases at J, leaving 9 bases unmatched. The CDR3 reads CASSSHRGQGEYEQYF. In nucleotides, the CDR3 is TGTGCCAGCAGCTCCCACCGGGGACAGGGGGAATACGAGCAGTACTTC. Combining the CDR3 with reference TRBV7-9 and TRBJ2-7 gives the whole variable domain DTGVSQNPRHKITKRGQNVTFRCDPISEHNRLYWYRQTLGQGPEFLTYFQNEAQLEKSRLLSDRFSAERPKGSFSTLEIQRTEQGDSAMYLCASSSHRGQGEYEQYFGPGTRLTVT.

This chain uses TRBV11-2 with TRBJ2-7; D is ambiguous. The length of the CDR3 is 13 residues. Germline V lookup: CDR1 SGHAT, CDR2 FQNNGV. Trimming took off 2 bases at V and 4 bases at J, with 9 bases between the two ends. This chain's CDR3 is CASSLRVVYEQYF. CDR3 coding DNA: TGTGCCAGCAGCTTAAGGGTAGTGTACGAGCAGTACTTC. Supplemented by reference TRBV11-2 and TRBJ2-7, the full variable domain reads EAGVAQSPRYKIIEKRQSVAFWCNPISGHATLYWYQQILGQGPKLLIQFQNNGVVDDSQLPKDRFSAERLKGVDSTLKIQPAKLEDSAVYLCASSLRVVYEQYFGPGTRLTVT.

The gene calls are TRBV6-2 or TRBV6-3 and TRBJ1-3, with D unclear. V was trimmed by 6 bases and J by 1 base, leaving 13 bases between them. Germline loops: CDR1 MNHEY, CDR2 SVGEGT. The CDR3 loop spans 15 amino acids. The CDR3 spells CASSSPWMSGNTIYF. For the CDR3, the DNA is TGTGCCAGCAGCTCCCCCTGGATGTCTGGAAACACCATATATTTT.

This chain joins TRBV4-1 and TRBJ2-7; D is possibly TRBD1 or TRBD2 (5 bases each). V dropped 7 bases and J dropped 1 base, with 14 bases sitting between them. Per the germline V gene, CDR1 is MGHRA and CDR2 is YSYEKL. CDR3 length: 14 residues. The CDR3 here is CASTPGTSSYEQYF. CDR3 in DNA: TGCGCCAGCACCCCCGGGACCAGTTCCTACGAGCAGTACTTC.

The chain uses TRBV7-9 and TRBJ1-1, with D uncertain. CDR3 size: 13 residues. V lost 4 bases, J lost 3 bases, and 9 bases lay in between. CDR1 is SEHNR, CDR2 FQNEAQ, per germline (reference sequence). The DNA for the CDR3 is TGTGCCAGCAGCTCCCCCCTCGACACTGAAGCTTTCTTT. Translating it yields CASSSPLDTEAFF. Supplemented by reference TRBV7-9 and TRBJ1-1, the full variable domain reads DTGVSQNPRHKITKRGQNVTFRCDPISEHNRLYWYRQTLGQGPEFLTYFQNEAQLEKSRLLSDRFSAERPKGSFSTLEIQRTEQGDSAMYLCASSSPLDTEAFFGQGTRLTVV.

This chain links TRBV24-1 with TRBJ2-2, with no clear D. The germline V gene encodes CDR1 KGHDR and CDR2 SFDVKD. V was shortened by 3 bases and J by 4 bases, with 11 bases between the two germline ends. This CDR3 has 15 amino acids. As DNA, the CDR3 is TGTGCCACCAGTGATCCCCGACGATTCACCGGGGAGCTGTTTTTT. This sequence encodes CATSDPRRFTGELFF.

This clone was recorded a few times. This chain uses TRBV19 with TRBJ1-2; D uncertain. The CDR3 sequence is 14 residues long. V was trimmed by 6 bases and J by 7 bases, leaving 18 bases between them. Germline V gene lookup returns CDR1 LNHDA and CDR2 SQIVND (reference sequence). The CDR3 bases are TGTGCCAGTAGAAAATCTCTAAGGGCAGGTGGCTACACCTTC. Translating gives CASRKSLRAGGYTF.

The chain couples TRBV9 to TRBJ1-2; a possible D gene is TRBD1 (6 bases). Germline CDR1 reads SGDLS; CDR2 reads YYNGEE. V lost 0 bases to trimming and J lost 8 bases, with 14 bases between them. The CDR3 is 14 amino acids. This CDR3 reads CASSVGGLREGYTF. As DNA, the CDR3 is TGTGCCAGCAGCGTAGGGGGGCTGCGGGAGGGCTACACCTTC.

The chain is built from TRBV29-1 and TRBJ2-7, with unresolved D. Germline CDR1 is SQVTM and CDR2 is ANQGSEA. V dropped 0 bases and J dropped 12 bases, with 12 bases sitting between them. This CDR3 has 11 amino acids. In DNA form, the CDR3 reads TGCAGCGTTGAAGATCAAAGGGTGGGGTACTTC. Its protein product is CSVEDQRVGYF.

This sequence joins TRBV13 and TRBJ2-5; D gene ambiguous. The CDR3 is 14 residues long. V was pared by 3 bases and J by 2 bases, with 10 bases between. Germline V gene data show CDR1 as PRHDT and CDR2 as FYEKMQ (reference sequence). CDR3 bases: TGTGCCAGCAGCTTGGCGGCCTTTCAAGAGACCCAGTACTTC. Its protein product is CASSLAAFQETQYF.

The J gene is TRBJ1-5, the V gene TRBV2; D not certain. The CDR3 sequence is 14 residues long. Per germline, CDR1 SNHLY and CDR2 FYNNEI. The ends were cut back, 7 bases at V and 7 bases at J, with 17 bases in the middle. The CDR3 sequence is CASTLEWGGQPQHF. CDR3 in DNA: TGTGCCAGCACTCTCGAGTGGGGTGGGCAGCCCCAGCATTTT.

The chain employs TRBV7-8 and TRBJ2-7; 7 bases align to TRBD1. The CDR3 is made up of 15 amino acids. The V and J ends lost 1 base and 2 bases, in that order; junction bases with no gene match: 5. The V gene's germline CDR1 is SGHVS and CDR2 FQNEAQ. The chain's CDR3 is CASSLDRQGTYEQYF. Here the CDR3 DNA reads TGTGCCAGCAGCTTAGATAGACAGGGAACCTACGAGCAGTACTTC. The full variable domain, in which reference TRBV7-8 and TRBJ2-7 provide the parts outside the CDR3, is GAGVSQSPRYKVAKRGQDVALRCDPISGHVSLFWYQQALGQGPEFLTYFQNEAQLDKSGLPSDRFFAERPEGSVSTLKIQRTQQEDSAVYLCASSLDRQGTYEQYFGPGTRLTVT.

The CDR3 bases are TGTGCCACCACCCGGACTAGATCTAGGGGTGAGCAGTTCTTC. Amino acids: CATTRTRSRGEQFF. J is TRBJ2-1 and V is TRBV15, with TRBD2 identical over 7 bases. Per germline, CDR1 LNHNV and CDR2 YYDKDF (reference sequence). This CDR3 is built from 14 residues. The trim removed 7 bases at V and 9 bases at J, leaving 12 bases unmatched.

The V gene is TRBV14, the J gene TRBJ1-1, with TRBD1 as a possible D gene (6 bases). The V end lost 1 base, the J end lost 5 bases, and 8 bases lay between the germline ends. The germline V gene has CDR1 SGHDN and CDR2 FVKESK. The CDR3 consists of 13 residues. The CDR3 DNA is TGTGCCAGCAGCCAAGGGGGGCAGACTGAAGCTTTCTTT. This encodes CASSQGGQTEAFF.

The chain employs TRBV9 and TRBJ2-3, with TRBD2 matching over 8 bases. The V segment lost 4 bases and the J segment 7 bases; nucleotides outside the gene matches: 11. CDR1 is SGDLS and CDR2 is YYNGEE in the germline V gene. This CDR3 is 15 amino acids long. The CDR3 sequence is CASSPPLAGWHTQYF. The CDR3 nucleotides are TGTGCCAGCAGCCCCCCCTTAGCGGGATGGCATACGCAGTATTTT.

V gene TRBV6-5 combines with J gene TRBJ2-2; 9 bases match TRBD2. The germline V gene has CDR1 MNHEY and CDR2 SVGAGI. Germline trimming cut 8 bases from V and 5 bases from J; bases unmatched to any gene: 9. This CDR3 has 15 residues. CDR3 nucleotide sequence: TGTGCCAGCGGACTCGGACTAGCGTTAACCGGGGAGCTGTTTTTT. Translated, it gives CASGLGLALTGELFF.

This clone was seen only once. CDR3 loop: CATSRDWVIGELFF. The CDR3 DNA reads as TGTGCCACCAGCAGAGATTGGGTTATCGGGGAGCTGTTTTTT. The J gene is TRBJ2-2, the V gene TRBV15; D remains unclear. V gave up 0 bases and J gave up 7 bases, with 9 bases separating them. This CDR3 has 14 residues. CDR1 LNHNV and CDR2 YYDKDF come from the germline V gene (reference sequence).

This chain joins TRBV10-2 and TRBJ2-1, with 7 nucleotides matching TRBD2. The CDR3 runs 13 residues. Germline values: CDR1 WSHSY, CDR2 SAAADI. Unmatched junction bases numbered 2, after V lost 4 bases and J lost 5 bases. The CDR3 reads CASSVGRDNEQFF. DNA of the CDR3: TGCGCCAGCAGTGTTGGGAGGGACAATGAGCAGTTCTTC.

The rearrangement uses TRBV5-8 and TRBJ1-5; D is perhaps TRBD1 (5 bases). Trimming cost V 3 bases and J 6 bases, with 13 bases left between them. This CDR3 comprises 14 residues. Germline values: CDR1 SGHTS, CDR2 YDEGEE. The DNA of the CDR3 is TGTGCCAGCAGCTCTCCGGTCGGGGGTCAGCCCCAGCATTTT. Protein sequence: CASSSPVGGQPQHF.

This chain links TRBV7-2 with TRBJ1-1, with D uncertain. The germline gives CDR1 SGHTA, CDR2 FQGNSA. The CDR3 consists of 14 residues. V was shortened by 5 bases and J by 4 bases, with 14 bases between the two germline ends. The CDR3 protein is CASSPFKKTTEAFF. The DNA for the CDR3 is TGTGCCAGCAGCCCCTTTAAGAAGACCACTGAAGCTTTCTTT.